This T cell receptor (beta chain) was identified during a study of graft-versus-host responses after intestinal transplantation. The overall study: Anti-thymocyte globulin was used for induction in all recipients, who then took tacrolimus and steroids for approximately 3 years.

This clone was observed once. Its antigen is currently unknown. Clones were read by immunoSEQ multiplex PCR, and TCRdb kept only the in-frame ones, dropping some. The table has over 75,000 clones, 80% to 95% seen once. Overall study findings and caveats: Across patients carrying graft-donor T cell macrochimerism, allografts held high graft-versus-host to host-versus-graft clonal ratios. Recipient marrow held GvH clones, some first seen in ileum or blood. Peak circulating GvH clone levels were associated with early post-transplant HvG declines.

The germline V gene encodes CDR1 MDHEN and CDR2 SYDVKM. Trimming cost V 3 bases and J 0 bases, with 21 bases left between them. The CDR3 consists of 18 residues. The specimen was unstimulated CD8+ T cells sorted from spleen or lymph node cells, collected before transplant. This sequence originates from a human donor who was the organ donor for an intestinal transplant. The rearrangement links TRBV28 to TRBJ2-7; D is unclear. The CDR3 DNA is TGTGCCAGCAGTTTTCCCTCCGGAGCTACAATGAGCTCCTACGAGCAGTACTTC. Translating gives CASSFPSGATMSSYEQYF.